This T cell receptor beta chain appears in the sequencing data of a study of T cell responses to AZD1222 COVID-19 vaccine. General study findings and limits: A reported finding is that nearly half of spike-specific TCRs target unmutated variant regions.

The CDR3 consists of 12 residues. V was shortened by 4 bases and J by 7 bases, with 7 bases between the two germline ends. Germline values: CDR1 SEHNR, CDR2 FQNEAQ (reference sequence). This clone was seen a handful of times. Its antigen is undetermined. Using immunoSEQ multiplex PCR, the repertoire was profiled, and TCRdb retains in-frame clones only, with some absent. The table has about 140,000 clones, over 90% seen once; the top ten hold less than 0.95%. The TCR comes from an adult in good health. The specimen comprised peripheral blood, sampled on day 0 of MenACWY control vaccination. V usage is TRBV7-9 and J usage is TRBJ2-2; D gene ambiguous. The CDR3 loop is CASSSPGGELFF. In DNA form, the CDR3 reads TGTGCCAGCAGCTCCCCAGGCGGGGAGCTGTTTTTT.